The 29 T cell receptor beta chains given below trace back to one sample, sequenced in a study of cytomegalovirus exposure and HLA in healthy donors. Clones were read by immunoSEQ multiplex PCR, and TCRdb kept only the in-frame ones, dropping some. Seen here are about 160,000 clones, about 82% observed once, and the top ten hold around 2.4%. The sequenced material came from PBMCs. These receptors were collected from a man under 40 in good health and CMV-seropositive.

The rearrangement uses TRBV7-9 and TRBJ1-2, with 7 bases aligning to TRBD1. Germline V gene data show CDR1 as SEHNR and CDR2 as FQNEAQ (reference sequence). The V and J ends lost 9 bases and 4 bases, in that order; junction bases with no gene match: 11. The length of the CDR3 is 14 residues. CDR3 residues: CASANEGASYGYTF. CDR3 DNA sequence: TGTGCCAGTGCGAATGAGGGGGCAAGCTATGGCTACACCTTC.

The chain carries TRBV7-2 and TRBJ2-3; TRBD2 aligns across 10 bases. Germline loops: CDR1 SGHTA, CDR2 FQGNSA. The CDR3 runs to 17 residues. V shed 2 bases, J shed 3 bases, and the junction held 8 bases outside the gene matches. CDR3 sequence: CASSLSKRGGPTDTQYF. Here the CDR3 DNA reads TGTGCCAGCAGCTTAAGTAAGCGGGGGGGCCCTACAGATACGCAGTATTTT. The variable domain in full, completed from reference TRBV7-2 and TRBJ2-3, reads GAGVSQSPSNKVTEKGKDVELRCDPISGHTALYWYRQSLGQGLEFLIYFQGNSAPDKSGLPSDRFSAERTGGSVSTLTIQRTQQEDSAVYLCASSLSKRGGPTDTQYFGPGTRLTVL.

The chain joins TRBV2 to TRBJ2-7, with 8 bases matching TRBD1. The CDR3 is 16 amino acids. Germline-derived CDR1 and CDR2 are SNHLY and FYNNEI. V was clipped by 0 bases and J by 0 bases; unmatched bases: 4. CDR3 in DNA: TGTGCCAGCAGTGAAGCGACAGGGGCCTACTCCTACGAGCAGTACTTC. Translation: CASSEATGAYSYEQYF.

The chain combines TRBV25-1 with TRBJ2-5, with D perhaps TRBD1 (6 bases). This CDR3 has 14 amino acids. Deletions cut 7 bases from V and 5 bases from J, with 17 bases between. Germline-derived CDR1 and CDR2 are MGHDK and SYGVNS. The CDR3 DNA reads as TGTGCCAGCACCCATTGGACAGATCGGGAGACCCAGTACTTC. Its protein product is CASTHWTDRETQYF.

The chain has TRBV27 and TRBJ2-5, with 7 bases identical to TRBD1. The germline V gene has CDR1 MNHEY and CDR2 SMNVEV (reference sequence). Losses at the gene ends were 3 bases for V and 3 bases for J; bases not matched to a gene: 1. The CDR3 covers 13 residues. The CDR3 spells CASSFDREETQYF. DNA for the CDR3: TGTGCCAGCAGTTTCGACAGGGAAGAGACCCAGTACTTC.

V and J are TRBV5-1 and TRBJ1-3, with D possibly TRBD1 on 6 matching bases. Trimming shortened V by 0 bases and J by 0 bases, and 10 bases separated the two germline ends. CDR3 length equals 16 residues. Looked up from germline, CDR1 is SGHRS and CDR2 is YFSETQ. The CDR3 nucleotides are TGCGCCAGCAGCTTGGCTGGACAGAGCTCTGGAAACACCATATATTTT. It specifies CASSLAGQSSGNTIYF.

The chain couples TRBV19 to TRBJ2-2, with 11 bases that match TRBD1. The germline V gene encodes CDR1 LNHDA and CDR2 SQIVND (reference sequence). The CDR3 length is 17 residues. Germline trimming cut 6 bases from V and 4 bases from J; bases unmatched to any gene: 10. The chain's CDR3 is CASRTGQGARGTGELFF. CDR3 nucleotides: TGTGCCAGTAGAACCGGACAGGGGGCGCGGGGCACCGGGGAGCTGTTTTTT.

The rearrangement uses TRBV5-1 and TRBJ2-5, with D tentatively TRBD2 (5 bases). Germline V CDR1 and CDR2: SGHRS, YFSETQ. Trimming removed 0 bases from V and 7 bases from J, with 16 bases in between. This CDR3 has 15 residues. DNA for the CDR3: TGCGCCAGCAGCTTGGGGGGTACGGGGTTGAGGACCCAGTACTTC. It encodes CASSLGGTGLRTQYF.

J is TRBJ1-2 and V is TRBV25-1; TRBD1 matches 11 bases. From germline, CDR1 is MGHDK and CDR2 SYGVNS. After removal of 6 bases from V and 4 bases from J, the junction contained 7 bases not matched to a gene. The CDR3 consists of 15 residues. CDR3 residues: CASSHSGTGGYGYTF. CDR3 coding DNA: TGTGCCAGCAGCCATTCCGGGACAGGGGGCTATGGCTACACCTTC.

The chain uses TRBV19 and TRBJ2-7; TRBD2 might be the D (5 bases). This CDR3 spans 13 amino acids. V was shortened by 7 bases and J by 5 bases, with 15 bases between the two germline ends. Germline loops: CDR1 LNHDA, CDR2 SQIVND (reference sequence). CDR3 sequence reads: CASTYAVGNEQYF. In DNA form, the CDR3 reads TGTGCCAGTACCTACGCCGTCGGGAACGAGCAGTACTTC.

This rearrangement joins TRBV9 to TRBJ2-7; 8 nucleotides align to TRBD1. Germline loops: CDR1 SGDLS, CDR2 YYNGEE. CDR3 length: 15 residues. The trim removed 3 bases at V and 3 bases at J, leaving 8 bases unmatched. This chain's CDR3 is CASSDGTGGDYEQYF. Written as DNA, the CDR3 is TGTGCCAGCAGCGACGGGACAGGAGGCGACTACGAGCAGTACTTC.

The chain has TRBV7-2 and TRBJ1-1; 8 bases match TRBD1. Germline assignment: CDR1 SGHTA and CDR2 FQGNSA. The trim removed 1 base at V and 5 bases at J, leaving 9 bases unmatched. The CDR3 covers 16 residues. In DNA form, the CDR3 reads TGTGCCAGCAGCTTAGGGACCCAGGGGGCATTTACTGAAGCTTTCTTT. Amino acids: CASSLGTQGAFTEAFF.

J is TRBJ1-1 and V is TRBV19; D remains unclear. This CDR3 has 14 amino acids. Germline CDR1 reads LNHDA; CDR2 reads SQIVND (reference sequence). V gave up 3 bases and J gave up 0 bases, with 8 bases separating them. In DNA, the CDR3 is TGTGCCAGTAGTATTGGCCAGTTGAACACTGAAGCTTTCTTT. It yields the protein CASSIGQLNTEAFF.

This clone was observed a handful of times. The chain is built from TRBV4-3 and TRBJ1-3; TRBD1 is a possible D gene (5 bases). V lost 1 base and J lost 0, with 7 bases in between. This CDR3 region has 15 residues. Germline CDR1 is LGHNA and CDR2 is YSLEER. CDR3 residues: CASSQAGGSGNTIYF. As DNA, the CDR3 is TGCGCCAGCAGCCAAGCGGGGGGCTCTGGAAACACCATATATTTT.

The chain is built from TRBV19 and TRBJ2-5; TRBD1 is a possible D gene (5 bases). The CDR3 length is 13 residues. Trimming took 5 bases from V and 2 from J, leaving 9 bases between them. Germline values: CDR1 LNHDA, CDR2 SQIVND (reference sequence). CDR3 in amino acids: CASSADSQETQYF. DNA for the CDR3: TGTGCCAGTAGTGCTGACAGTCAAGAGACCCAGTACTTC.

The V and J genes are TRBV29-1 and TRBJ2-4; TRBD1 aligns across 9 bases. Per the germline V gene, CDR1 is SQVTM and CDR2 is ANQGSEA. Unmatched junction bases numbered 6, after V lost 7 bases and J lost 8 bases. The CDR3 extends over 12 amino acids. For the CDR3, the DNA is TGCAGCGGGGGACAGGGCTGGGACATTCAGTACTTC. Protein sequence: CSGGQGWDIQYF. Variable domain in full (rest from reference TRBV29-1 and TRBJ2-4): SAVISQKPSRDICQRGTSLTIQCQVDSQVTMMFWYRQQPGQSLTLIATANQGSEATYESGFVIDKFPISRPNLTFSTLTVSNMSPEDSSIYLCSGGQGWDIQYFGAGTRLSVL.

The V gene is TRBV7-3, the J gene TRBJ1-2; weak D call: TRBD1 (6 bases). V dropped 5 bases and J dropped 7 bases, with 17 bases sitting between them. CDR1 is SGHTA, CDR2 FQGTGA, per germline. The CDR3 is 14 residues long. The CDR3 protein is CASSGLTGVIGYTF. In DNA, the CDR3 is TGTGCCAGCAGCGGATTGACAGGAGTCATTGGCTACACCTTC.

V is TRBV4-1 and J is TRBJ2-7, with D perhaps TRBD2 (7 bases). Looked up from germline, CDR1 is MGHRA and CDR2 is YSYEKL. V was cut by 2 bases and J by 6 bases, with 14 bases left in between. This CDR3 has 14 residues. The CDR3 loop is CASSQYRGAAEQYF. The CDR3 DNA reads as TGCGCCAGCAGCCAATACCGGGGGGCGGCCGAGCAGTACTTC.

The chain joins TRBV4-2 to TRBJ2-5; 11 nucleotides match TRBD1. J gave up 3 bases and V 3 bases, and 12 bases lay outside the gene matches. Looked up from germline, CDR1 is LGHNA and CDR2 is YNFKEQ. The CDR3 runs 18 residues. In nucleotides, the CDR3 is TGTGCCAGCAGCCATCTTCGCGGGACAGGGGGTAGGGAAGAGACCCAGTACTTC. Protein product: CASSHLRGTGGREETQYF.

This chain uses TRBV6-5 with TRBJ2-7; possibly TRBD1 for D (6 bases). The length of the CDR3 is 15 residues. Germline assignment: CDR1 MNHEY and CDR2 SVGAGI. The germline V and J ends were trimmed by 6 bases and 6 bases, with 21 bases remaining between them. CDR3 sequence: CASRWDTSRRTEQYF. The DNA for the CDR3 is TGTGCCAGCAGATGGGACACCTCGAGGCGTACCGAGCAGTACTTC.

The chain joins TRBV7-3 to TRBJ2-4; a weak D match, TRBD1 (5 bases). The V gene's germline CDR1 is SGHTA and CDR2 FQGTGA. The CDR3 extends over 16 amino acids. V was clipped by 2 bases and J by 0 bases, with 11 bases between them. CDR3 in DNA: TGTGCCAGCAGCTTAGTCTTCAGGGTAGCCAAAAACATTCAGTACTTC. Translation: CASSLVFRVAKNIQYF.

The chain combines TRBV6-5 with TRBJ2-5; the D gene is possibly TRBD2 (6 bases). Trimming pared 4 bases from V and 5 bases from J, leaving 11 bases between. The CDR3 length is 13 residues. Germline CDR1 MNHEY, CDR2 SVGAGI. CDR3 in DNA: TGTGCCAGCAGTTCGGGACGGGGGGAGACCCAGTACTTC. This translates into CASSSGRGETQYF.

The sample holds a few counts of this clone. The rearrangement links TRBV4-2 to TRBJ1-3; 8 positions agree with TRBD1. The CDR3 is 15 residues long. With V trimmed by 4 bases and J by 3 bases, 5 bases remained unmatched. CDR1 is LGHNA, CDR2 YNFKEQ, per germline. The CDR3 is CASSPQGAYGNTIYF. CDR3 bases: TGTGCCAGCAGCCCCCAGGGGGCTTATGGAAACACCATATATTTT.

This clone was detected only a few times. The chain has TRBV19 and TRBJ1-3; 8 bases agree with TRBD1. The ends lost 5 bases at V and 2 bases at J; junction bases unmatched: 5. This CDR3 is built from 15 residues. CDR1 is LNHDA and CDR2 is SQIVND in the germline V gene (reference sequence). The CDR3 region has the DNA TGTGCCAGTAGTCTCGTACAGGGGGCTGGAAACACCATATATTTT. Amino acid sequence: CASSLVQGAGNTIYF.

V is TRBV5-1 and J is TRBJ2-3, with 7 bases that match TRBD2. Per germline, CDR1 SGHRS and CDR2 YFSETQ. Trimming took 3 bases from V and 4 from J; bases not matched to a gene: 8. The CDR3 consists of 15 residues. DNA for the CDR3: TGCGCCAGCAGCTCCTTTTCGGGGGGACCAGATACGCAGTATTTT. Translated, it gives CASSSFSGGPDTQYF.

Here the CDR3 DNA reads TGTGCCAGCAGCGTAGGTGGGGCCAGCACAGATACGCAGTATTTT. Residues: CASSVGGASTDTQYF. V usage is TRBV9 and J usage is TRBJ2-3, with D tentatively TRBD1 (5 bases). The CDR3 length is 15 residues. Deletions cut 0 bases from V and 0 bases from J, with 8 bases between. The germline gives CDR1 SGDLS, CDR2 YYNGEE.

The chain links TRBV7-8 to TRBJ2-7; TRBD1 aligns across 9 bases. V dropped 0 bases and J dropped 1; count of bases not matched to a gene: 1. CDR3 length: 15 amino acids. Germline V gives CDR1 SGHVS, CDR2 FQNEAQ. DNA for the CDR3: TGTGCCAGCAGCTTAGCCGGGACAGGGTCCTACGAGCAGTACTTC. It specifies CASSLAGTGSYEQYF. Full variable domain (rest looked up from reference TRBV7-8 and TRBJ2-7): GAGVSQSPRYKVAKRGQDVALRCDPISGHVSLFWYQQALGQGPEFLTYFQNEAQLDKSGLPSDRFFAERPEGSVSTLKIQRTQQEDSAVYLCASSLAGTGSYEQYFGPGTRLTVT.

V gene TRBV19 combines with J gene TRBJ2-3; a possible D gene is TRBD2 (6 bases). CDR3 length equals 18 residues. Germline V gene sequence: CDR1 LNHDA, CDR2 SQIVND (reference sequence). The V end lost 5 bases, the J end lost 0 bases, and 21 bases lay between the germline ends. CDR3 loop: CASSATPGLTTSTDTQYF. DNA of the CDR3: TGTGCCAGTAGTGCGACGCCGGGACTCACCACTAGCACAGATACGCAGTATTTT.

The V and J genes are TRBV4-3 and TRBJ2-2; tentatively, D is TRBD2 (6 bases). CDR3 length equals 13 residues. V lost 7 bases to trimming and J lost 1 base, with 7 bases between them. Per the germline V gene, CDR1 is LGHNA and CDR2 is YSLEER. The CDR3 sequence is CASMRGNTGELFF. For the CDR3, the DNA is TGCGCCAGCATGCGGGGGAACACCGGGGAGCTGTTTTTT.